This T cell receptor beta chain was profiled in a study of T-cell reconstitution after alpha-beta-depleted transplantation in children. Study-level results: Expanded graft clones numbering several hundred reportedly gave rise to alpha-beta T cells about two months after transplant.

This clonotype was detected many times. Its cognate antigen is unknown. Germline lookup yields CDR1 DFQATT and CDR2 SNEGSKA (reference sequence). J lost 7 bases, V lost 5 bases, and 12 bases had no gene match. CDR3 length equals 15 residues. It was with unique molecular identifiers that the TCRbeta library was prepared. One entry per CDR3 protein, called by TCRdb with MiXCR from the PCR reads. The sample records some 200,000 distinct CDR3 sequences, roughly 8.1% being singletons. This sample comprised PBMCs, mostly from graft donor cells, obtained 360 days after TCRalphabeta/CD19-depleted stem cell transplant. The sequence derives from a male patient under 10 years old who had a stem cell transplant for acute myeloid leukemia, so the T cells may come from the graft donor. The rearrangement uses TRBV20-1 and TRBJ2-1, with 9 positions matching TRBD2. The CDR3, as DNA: TGCAGTGCTCCCCGGGCGGGGGGGCCTATGAATGAGCAGTTCTTC. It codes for CSAPRAGGPMNEQFF.